This section outlines one TCR beta chain sequence together with its context. As yet, its antigen is unknown. The sample is drawn from a study of T cells after yellow fever vaccination. Across the study: Those fractions that held only low numbers of cells were prepared using the SMART-Seq v4 Ultra Low Input RNA kit. Study-level points and caveats: Reappearing after the booster were most of the clones from primary vaccination (about 95% CD4, 70% to 90% CD8).

V lost 0 bases, J lost 2 bases, and 11 bases lay in between. The CDR3 totals 15 residues. Germline-derived CDR1 and CDR2 are SGHRS and YFSETQ. The study made its TCR cDNA through 5'RACE template switching. That step introduced a universal primer site along with UMIs. TCRdb re-analysed the 5' RACE reads in MiXCR, keeping a single row per CDR3 protein. There are more than 300,000 distinct CDR3 sequences in the sample; over 3.5% occur only once, and roughly a fifth lies in the top ten. Sequencing used PBMCs, obtained 15 days after the yellow fever booster vaccination. The chain links TRBV5-1 to TRBJ1-2; D is unclear. This clonotype was obtained from a man younger than 30 who received the YFV17D yellow fever vaccine. Written as DNA, the CDR3 is TGCGCCAGCAGCTTGGAAGGAGGGCTCAACTATGGCTACACCTTC. Residues: CASSLEGGLNYGYTF.